These 24 T cell receptor beta chains were sequenced from one sample in a study of CD8 T cells in Susac syndrome. Random-hexamer reverse transcription was applied to roughly 0.5 to 1 ug RNA. TCRdb fed the immunoSEQ multiplex PCR reads into MiXCR, producing one record per CDR3 protein. The sample comprises 150,000 to 250,000 distinct CDR3 sequences, about 95% of which are singletons, and about 0.09% rests with the top ten. The sequenced sample consisted of CD4+ T cells from PBMCs. The receptors shown here come from a human donor with multiple sclerosis.

This clonotype was recorded once. CDR3 sequence: CASGALDTGEQYF. CDR3 nucleotide sequence: TGTGCCAGCGGTGCACTAGATACAGGCGAGCAGTACTTC. This sequence joins TRBV12-3 or TRBV12-4 and TRBJ2-7; either TRBD1 or TRBD2 may fit D (5 bases each). V shed 8 bases and J shed 6 bases, with 17 bases lying between them. CDR3 length: 13 residues.

For the CDR3, the DNA is TGCAGTGCCCCGACGGGGAGGGGCAAAAACATTCAGTACTTC. Translated, it gives CSAPTGRGKNIQYF. The chain recombines TRBV20-1 with TRBJ2-4; TRBD2 matches at 7 bases. Germline assignment: CDR1 DFQATT and CDR2 SNEGSKA (reference sequence). The V and J ends lost 6 bases and 3 bases, in that order; junction bases with no gene match: 8. The CDR3 has 14 amino acids.

The sample holds one count of this clonotype. The J gene is TRBJ2-1, the V gene TRBV6-2 or TRBV6-3; 10 positions agree with TRBD2. J lost 8 bases, V lost 6 bases, and 10 bases had no gene match. The CDR3 is made up of 15 amino acids. Germline CDR1 reads MNHEY; CDR2 reads SVGEGT. The CDR3 is CASSPWLAGADEQFF. The CDR3 DNA reads TGTGCCAGCAGCCCATGGCTAGCGGGAGCCGATGAGCAGTTCTTC.

V usage is TRBV5-1 and J usage is TRBJ2-5, with 8 bases matching TRBD2. Per the germline V gene, CDR1 is SGHRS and CDR2 is YFSETQ. CDR3 size: 15 residues. Losses at the gene ends were 2 bases for V and 0 bases for J; bases not matched to a gene: 3. This chain's CDR3 is CASSLRRGDQETQYF. Written as DNA, the CDR3 is TGCGCCAGCAGCTTAAGGCGGGGGGACCAAGAGACCCAGTACTTC.

The sample holds one count of this clonotype. CDR3 in amino acids: CASSPTGRNLMKQFF. As DNA, the CDR3 is TGTGCCAGTAGTCCGACGGGACGGAACTTAATGAAGCAGTTCTTC. The chain joins TRBV19 to TRBJ2-1, with D perhaps given as TRBD1 or TRBD2 (5 bases each). The germline gives CDR1 LNHDA, CDR2 SQIVND (reference sequence). The CDR3 loop spans 15 amino acids. V lost 5 bases and J 11 bases, leaving 22 bases between the germline ends. Combining the CDR3 with reference TRBV19 and TRBJ2-1 gives the whole variable domain DGGITQSPKYLFRKEGQNVTLSCEQNLNHDAMYWYRQDPGQGLRLIYYSQIVNDFQKGDIAEGYSVSREKKESFPLTVTSAQKNPTAFYLCASSPTGRNLMKQFFGPGTRLTVL.

The chain uses TRBV30 and TRBJ1-1; tentative D call: TRBD1 (5 bases). Trimming took 8 bases from V and 5 from J, leaving 15 bases between them. Germline lookup yields CDR1 GTSNPN and CDR2 SVGIG (reference sequence). CDR3 length equals 12 residues. In DNA, the CDR3 is TGTGCCCAGAGGGGAAGAGGGACTGAAGCTTTCTTT. It translates to CAQRGRGTEAFF.

This chain uses TRBV5-1 with TRBJ2-2; the D gene could be TRBD1 or TRBD2 (5 bases each). The ends were cut back, 4 bases at V and 3 bases at J, with 13 bases in the middle. The CDR3 totals 15 residues. Germline-derived CDR1 and CDR2 are SGHRS and YFSETQ. The CDR3: CASSLGTAYTGELFF. The CDR3 DNA is TGCGCCAGCAGCCTCGGGACGGCCTACACCGGGGAGCTGTTTTTT.

The rearrangement uses TRBV30 and TRBJ1-2; D unresolved. CDR3 length equals 11 residues. Germline lookup yields CDR1 GTSNPN and CDR2 SVGIG (reference sequence). V lost 0 bases and J lost 8, with 7 bases in between. The CDR3 DNA sequence: TGTGCCTGGAGTGTACGAGGCGGCTACACCTTC. It translates to CAWSVRGGYTF.

CDR3: CASSLNVTPLHF. Written as DNA, the CDR3 is TGTGCCAGCAGCCTCAATGTAACACCCCTCCACTTT. The V gene is TRBV5-6, the J gene TRBJ1-6; D is unclear. V shed 4 bases and J shed 11 bases, with 10 bases lying between them. The CDR3 is made up of 12 amino acids. Germline CDR1 reads SGHDT; CDR2 reads YYEEEE.

The chain joins TRBV7-9 to TRBJ2-3; D gene ambiguous. CDR1 and CDR2 from the germline V gene are SEHNR and FQNEAQ (reference sequence). The CDR3 runs to 14 residues. V lost 1 base and J 4 bases, leaving 9 bases between the germline ends. The CDR3 is CASSLGPTADTQYF. CDR3 bases: TGTGCCAGCAGCTTAGGACCCACGGCAGATACGCAGTATTTT.

The chain couples TRBV20-1 to TRBJ2-1; TRBD2 matches 11 bases. Trimming cost V 5 bases and J 3 bases; bases outside gene matches: 6. CDR3 length: 15 residues. The germline V gene encodes CDR1 DFQATT and CDR2 SNEGSKA (reference sequence). CDR3 DNA sequence: TGCAGTGCTCGTGAGCTAGCGGGGGGCTACAATGAGCAGTTCTTC. This translates into CSARELAGGYNEQFF.

This chain uses TRBV29-1 with TRBJ2-2; maybe TRBD2 (5 bases). Germline V gene sequence: CDR1 SQVTM, CDR2 ANQGSEA. Trimming stripped 4 bases from V and 4 bases from J, with 13 bases between. The CDR3 extends over 14 amino acids. The CDR3 protein is CSVVGNSFTGELFF. CDR3 nucleotide sequence: TGCAGCGTTGTCGGGAACAGCTTCACCGGGGAGCTGTTTTTT.

In its sample, this clonotype was seen once. This chain connects TRBV9 to TRBJ2-3; TRBD2 is a possible D gene (5 bases). This CDR3 comprises 14 residues. V was pared by 0 bases and J by 6 bases, with 11 bases between. The germline V gene encodes CDR1 SGDLS and CDR2 YYNGEE. The CDR3 reads CASSVAPRADTQYF. CDR3 DNA: TGTGCCAGCAGCGTAGCCCCGAGGGCGGATACGCAGTATTTT.

The V call is TRBV20-1, the J call TRBJ1-2; D is undetermined. The V gene's germline CDR1 is DFQATT and CDR2 SNEGSKA (reference sequence). V gave up 4 bases and J gave up 7 bases, with 16 bases separating them. The CDR3 totals 13 residues. In nucleotides, the CDR3 is TGCAGTGCTAACCCCCCTTCTGTTGGTGGCTACACCTTC. Protein product: CSANPPSVGGYTF.

The rearrangement uses TRBV9 and TRBJ1-2; the D gene is possibly TRBD1 (5 bases). The germline CDR1 and CDR2 sequences are SGDLS and YYNGEE. V lost 4 bases to trimming and J lost 8 bases, with 18 bases between them. CDR3 length: 14 residues. Here the CDR3 reads CASSSQQGSTGYTF. The CDR3 DNA follows: TGTGCCAGCAGCTCCCAGCAGGGCTCAACGGGCTACACCTTC.

The V gene is TRBV3-1, the J gene TRBJ2-1; D perhaps matches TRBD1 (6 bases). This CDR3 is 17 amino acids long. Germline V gene sequence: CDR1 LGHDT, CDR2 YNNKEL (reference sequence). V lost 2 bases to trimming and J lost 1 base, with 15 bases between them. This CDR3 reads CASSQSTGRRSYNEQFF. In DNA, the CDR3 is TGTGCCAGCAGCCAATCGACAGGCCGACGGTCCTACAATGAGCAGTTCTTC.

This rearrangement joins TRBV20-1 to TRBJ1-5; a possible D gene is TRBD1 (5 bases). The CDR3 spans 14 residues. Trimming pared 5 bases from V and 6 bases from J, leaving 17 bases between. Germline loops: CDR1 DFQATT, CDR2 SNEGSKA (reference sequence). The CDR3 spells CSAERGRVGQPQHF. DNA of the CDR3: TGCAGTGCTGAGAGAGGCAGGGTCGGTCAGCCCCAGCATTTT.

The rearrangement uses TRBV5-1 and TRBJ1-4; 10 bases agree with TRBD1. The CDR3 sequence is 13 residues long. Germline loops: CDR1 SGHRS, CDR2 YFSETQ. V lost 7 bases, J lost 5 bases, and 2 bases stayed unmatched. The CDR3 here is CASATGGNEKLFF. CDR3 DNA: TGCGCCAGCGCGACAGGGGGCAATGAAAAACTGTTTTTT.

This chain links TRBV27 with TRBJ1-6; 9 bases are shared with TRBD1. With 6 bases clipped from V and 7 bases from J, the junction kept 7 bases outside the gene matches. CDR1 is MNHEY and CDR2 is SMNVEV in the germline V gene (reference sequence). The CDR3 runs 15 residues. In DNA, the CDR3 is TGTGCCAGCAGCAGGGACAGGGTGAGGAATTCACCCCTCCACTTT. Translated: CASSRDRVRNSPLHF.

The chain employs TRBV12-3 or TRBV12-4 and TRBJ1-1; possible D gene TRBD1, 6 bases. The CDR3 has 14 residues. Trimming took 7 bases from V and 3 from J, leaving 15 bases between them. The CDR3 DNA reads as TGTGCCAGCACTTCCCAGGGGAGGCACACTGAAGCTTTCTTT. Protein sequence: CASTSQGRHTEAFF.

The V call is TRBV14, the J call TRBJ2-4; D uncertain. The ends were cut back, 5 bases at V and 0 bases at J, with 11 bases in the middle. The CDR3 runs 15 residues. Germline CDR1 SGHDN, CDR2 FVKESK. This CDR3 reads CASSSDKLAKNIQYF. The CDR3 nucleotides are TGTGCCAGCAGCTCGGATAAACTAGCCAAAAACATTCAGTACTTC.

The chain joins TRBV5-1 to TRBJ2-2; possible D gene TRBD2, 6 bases. Germline CDR1 reads SGHRS; CDR2 reads YFSETQ. V dropped 3 bases and J dropped 3 bases, with 12 bases sitting between them. The CDR3 contains 15 residues. The chain's CDR3 is CASSSGTLYTGELFF. In nucleotides, the CDR3 is TGCGCCAGCAGCTCCGGGACTCTCTACACCGGGGAGCTGTTTTTT.

The J gene is TRBJ2-3, the V gene TRBV6-5; D might be TRBD2 (5 bases). Trimming removed 2 bases at V and 15 bases at J, with 12 bases between. CDR1 and CDR2 (germline): MNHEY, SVGAGI. The CDR3 sequence is 11 residues long. CDR3: CASSYPPTTYF. CDR3 in DNA: TGTGCCAGCAGTTACCCCCCGACTACATATTTT.

The chain is built from TRBV29-1 and TRBJ2-1; TRBD1 is a possible D gene (5 bases). V shed 4 bases and J shed 5 bases, with 9 bases lying between them. There are 12 residues in the CDR3. Germline CDR1 reads SQVTM; CDR2 reads ANQGSEA. DNA of the CDR3: TGCAGCGTTGGAAGGGGCCACAATGAGCAGTTCTTC. Protein product: CSVGRGHNEQFF.